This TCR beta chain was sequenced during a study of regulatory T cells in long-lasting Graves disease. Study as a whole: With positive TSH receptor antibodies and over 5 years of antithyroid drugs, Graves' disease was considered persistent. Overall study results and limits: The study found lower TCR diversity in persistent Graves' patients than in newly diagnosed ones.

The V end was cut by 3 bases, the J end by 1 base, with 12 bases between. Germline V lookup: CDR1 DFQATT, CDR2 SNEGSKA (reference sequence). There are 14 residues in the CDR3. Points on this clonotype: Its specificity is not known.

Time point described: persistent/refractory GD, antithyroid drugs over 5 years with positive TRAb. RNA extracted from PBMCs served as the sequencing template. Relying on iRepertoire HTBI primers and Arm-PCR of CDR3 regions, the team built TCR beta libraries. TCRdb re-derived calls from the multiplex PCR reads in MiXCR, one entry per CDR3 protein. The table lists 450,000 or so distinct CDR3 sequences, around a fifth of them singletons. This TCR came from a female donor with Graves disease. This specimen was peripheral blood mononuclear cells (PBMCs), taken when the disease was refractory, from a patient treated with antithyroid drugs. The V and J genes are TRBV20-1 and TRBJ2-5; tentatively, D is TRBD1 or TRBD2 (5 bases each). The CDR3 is CSASTVGPQETQYF. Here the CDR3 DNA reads TGCAGTGCTAGTACAGTGGGACCCCAAGAGACCCAGTACTTC.